The 31 T cell receptor beta chains listed next were all sequenced from one sample in a study of CD8 T cells in Susac syndrome. After extraction with the RNeasy kit, roughly 0.5 to 1 ug of the RNA was reverse transcribed using random hexamers. One entry per CDR3 protein results from TCRdb running MiXCR on the immunoSEQ multiplex PCR reads. The sample yields around 200,000 distinct CDR3 sequences, over 85% seen once. The sample taken for sequencing was CD4+ T cells from PBMCs. The receptors were gathered from a human donor in good health.

CDR3 sequence reads: CASNVGGGDYNEQFF. As DNA, the CDR3 is TGTGCCAGCAACGTTGGGGGCGGGGATTACAATGAGCAGTTCTTC. This chain links TRBV5-4 with TRBJ2-1; D is possibly TRBD1 or TRBD2 (6 bases each). V lost 6 bases, J lost 4 bases, and 17 bases lay in between. CDR3 length: 15 amino acids. Germline V CDR1 and CDR2: SGHNT, YYREEE (reference sequence).

The genes are TRBV11-3 and TRBJ2-4; D is unresolved. This CDR3 region has 14 residues. V lost 5 bases and J lost 13, with 21 bases in between. In germline, CDR1 is SGHNT, CDR2 YENEEA. For the CDR3, the DNA is TGTGCCAGCAGCGCAACATCCCCCGTTGGCAAGCAGTACTTC. Translation gives CASSATSPVGKQYF.

The CDR3 spells CASSLVGLGYTF. The CDR3 bases are TGTGCCAGCAGCTTAGTGGGGCTTGGCTACACCTTC. The V gene is TRBV7-2, the J gene TRBJ1-2; D possibly corresponds to TRBD1 (5 bases). V lost 1 base and J lost 7, with 7 bases in between. This CDR3 has 12 residues. Germline CDR1 SGHTA, CDR2 FQGNSA.

This clonotype was seen only once. The rearrangement joins TRBV7-3 to TRBJ2-3; 7 nucleotides agree with TRBD2. Losses at the gene ends were 2 bases for V and 6 bases for J; bases not matched to a gene: 8. The CDR3 contains 15 residues. Germline V gives CDR1 SGHTA, CDR2 FQGTGA. The CDR3 is CASSLLAGEYDTQYF. Here the CDR3 DNA reads TGTGCCAGCAGCTTACTTGCGGGAGAATATGATACGCAGTATTTT.

The chain uses TRBV20-1 and TRBJ2-5, with D perhaps TRBD1 or TRBD2 (5 bases each). This CDR3 has 13 amino acids. CDR1 is DFQATT, CDR2 SNEGSKA, per germline (reference sequence). V was cut by 6 bases and J by 2 bases, with 13 bases left in between. CDR3 sequence (DNA): TGCAGTGCCAAGAGAGGGGAACAAGAGACCCAGTACTTC. Its protein product is CSAKRGEQETQYF.

This clonotype is a singleton in its sample. This chain connects TRBV4-3 to TRBJ1-5; D is unclear. Germline V gene sequence: CDR1 LGHNA, CDR2 YSLEER. The CDR3 runs to 15 residues. Deletions cut 0 bases from V and 2 bases from J, with 8 bases between. CDR3 coding DNA: TGCGCCAGCAGCCAAGATCTGTCCGGCAATCAGCCCCAGCATTTT. Translation gives CASSQDLSGNQPQHF.

The genes are TRBV29-1 and TRBJ1-1, with 8 bases fitting TRBD1. V was clipped by 7 bases and J by 4 bases; unmatched bases: 8. Germline V gene data show CDR1 as SQVTM and CDR2 as ANQGSEA. This CDR3 is 13 amino acids long. In DNA, the CDR3 is TGCAGCGCAACCACAGGGGGGTCCACTGAAGCTTTCTTT. Encoded protein: CSATTGGSTEAFF.

The count of this clonotype is one. The gene calls are TRBV30 and TRBJ1-2, with D possibly TRBD1 on 5 matching bases. Per germline, CDR1 GTSNPN and CDR2 SVGIG (reference sequence). Deletions cut 5 bases from V and 1 base from J, with 14 bases between. The CDR3 totals 14 residues. The CDR3: CAWVRQTINYGYTF. In nucleotides, the CDR3 is TGTGCCTGGGTCAGACAGACCATTAACTATGGCTACACCTTC.

The chain uses TRBV15 and TRBJ2-5; perhaps TRBD1 as D (6 bases). CDR1 LNHNV and CDR2 YYDKDF come from the germline V gene (reference sequence). This CDR3 has 15 amino acids. The V and J ends lost 0 bases and 2 bases respectively, with 10 bases between them. CDR3 residues: CATSRDRGGQETQYF. The CDR3, as DNA: TGTGCCACCAGCAGAGATCGAGGGGGACAAGAGACCCAGTACTTC.

CDR3 sequence (DNA): TGCAGTGCACAACAGACCGTTAACTATGGCTACACCTTC. Encoded protein: CSAQQTVNYGYTF. The chain has TRBV20-1 and TRBJ1-2; no clear D. CDR1 is DFQATT and CDR2 is SNEGSKA in the germline V gene (reference sequence). Trimming removed 6 bases from V and 1 base from J, with 12 bases in between. The CDR3 totals 13 residues.

V gene TRBV5-1 combines with J gene TRBJ1-5; a weak D match, TRBD1 (6 bases). Germline values: CDR1 SGHRS, CDR2 YFSETQ. The CDR3 length is 13 residues. V lost 0 bases, J lost 7 bases, and 8 bases lay in between. The CDR3 nucleotides read TGCGCCAGCAGCTTGGAGGGGGGCCAGCCCCAGCATTTT. Its protein product is CASSLEGGQPQHF. The full variable domain, with the rest looked up from reference TRBV5-1 and TRBJ1-5, is KAGVTQTPRYLIKTRGQQVTLSCSPISGHRSVSWYQQTPGQGLQFLFEYFSETQRNKGNFPGRFSGRQFSNSRSEMNVSTLELGDSALYLCASSLEGGQPQHFGDGTRLSIL.

This sequence joins TRBV3-1 and TRBJ2-1; 8 positions agree with TRBD2. V trimming: 0 bases; J trimming: 12 bases; junction bases outside the gene matches: 4. This CDR3 is 13 amino acids long. Germline-derived CDR1 and CDR2 are LGHDT and YNNKEL (reference sequence). Written as DNA, the CDR3 is TGTGCCAGCAGCCAAGATCCGCTAGCGGGGCAGTTCTTC. Translated: CASSQDPLAGQFF.

This sequence joins TRBV5-1 and TRBJ2-3; possible D gene TRBD1, 6 bases. This CDR3 has 14 amino acids. The ends were cut back, 4 bases at V and 10 bases at J, with 19 bases in the middle. The germline gives CDR1 SGHRS, CDR2 YFSETQ. CDR3 bases: TGCGCCAGCAGCGCCGTGGGGGACATCCAGTCGCAGTATTTT. This sequence encodes CASSAVGDIQSQYF.

This chain links TRBV20-1 with TRBJ2-5; weak D call: TRBD1 (5 bases). This CDR3 spans 14 amino acids. From germline, CDR1 is DFQATT and CDR2 SNEGSKA (reference sequence). The ends were cut back, 0 bases at V and 1 base at J, with 9 bases in the middle. CDR3 amino acids: CSARDRRVQETQYF. Here the CDR3 DNA reads TGCAGTGCTAGAGATCGCAGGGTCCAAGAGACCCAGTACTTC.

V gene TRBV20-1 combines with J gene TRBJ2-5, with a weak D call TRBD2 (5 bases). The CDR3 extends over 12 amino acids. V lost 1 base and J 5 bases, leaving 8 bases between the germline ends. Germline assignment: CDR1 DFQATT and CDR2 SNEGSKA (reference sequence). CDR3 coding DNA: TGCAGTGCTAGAGCCGGGGTGGAGACCCAGTACTTC. Its translation: CSARAGVETQYF.

The chain joins TRBV29-1 to TRBJ1-2; D uncertain. CDR3 length: 13 residues. CDR1 and CDR2 from the germline V gene are SQVTM and ANQGSEA. V lost 0 bases, J lost 4 bases, and 9 bases lay in between. CDR3 region: CSVEEGSRYGYTF. As DNA, the CDR3 is TGCAGCGTTGAAGAGGGCAGCCGCTATGGCTACACCTTC.

The rearrangement joins TRBV9 to TRBJ2-1; 7 nucleotides match TRBD2. This CDR3 region has 15 residues. V gave up 4 bases and J gave up 15 bases; unmatched junction bases: 19. The germline gives CDR1 SGDLS, CDR2 YYNGEE. In nucleotides, the CDR3 is TGTGCCAGCAGCCGCCTGGGGGGGGATTACCCCTCACGGTTCTTC. Its translation is CASSRLGGDYPSRFF. Full variable domain (missing parts from reference TRBV9 and TRBJ2-1): DSGVTQTPKHLITATGQRVTLRCSPRSGDLSVYWYQQSLDQGLQFLIQYYNGEERAKGNILERFSAQQFPDLHSELNLSSLELGDSALYFCASSRLGGDYPSRFFGPGTRLTVL.

The chain couples TRBV6-2 or TRBV6-3 to TRBJ1-2; possibly TRBD1 for D (5 bases). Trimming cost V 2 bases and J 2 bases, with 12 bases left between them. Germline assignment: CDR1 MNHEY and CDR2 SVGEGT. The CDR3 has 15 residues. The CDR3 loop reads CASSYGGGGNYGYTF. The CDR3 nucleotides read TGTGCCAGCAGTTACGGCGGGGGTGGAAACTATGGCTACACCTTC.

The chain recombines TRBV2 with TRBJ1-5, with D unclear. CDR1 is SNHLY, CDR2 FYNNEI, per germline. The CDR3 has 14 amino acids. V gave up 2 bases and J gave up 4 bases, with 9 bases separating them. CDR3 region: CASSEIGRNQPQHF. CDR3 nucleotide sequence: TGTGCCAGCAGTGAAATTGGGAGAAATCAGCCCCAGCATTTT.

This sequence joins TRBV7-9 and TRBJ2-7; D is unresolved. The germline gives CDR1 SEHNR, CDR2 FQNEAQ (reference sequence). CDR3 length: 14 amino acids. Between the trimmed V and J ends, which lost 5 bases and 4 bases, there was a span of 15 bases. The CDR3 region has the DNA TGTGCCAGCAGCCCGGCCTCAGGCCTTTACGAGCAGTACTTC. Protein product: CASSPASGLYEQYF.

This sequence joins TRBV27 and TRBJ2-2; 7 bases align to TRBD1. J was trimmed by 2 bases and V by 4 bases; bases with no gene match: 7. In germline, CDR1 is MNHEY, CDR2 SMNVEV (reference sequence). The CDR3 spans 16 residues. DNA of the CDR3: TGTGCCAGCAGTTCTGAGGGGGCGGTCAACACCGGGGAGCTGTTTTTT. It specifies CASSSEGAVNTGELFF.

The chain couples TRBV4-3 to TRBJ1-5, with D possibly matching TRBD1 (6 bases). V lost 3 bases and J lost 7, with 13 bases in between. The CDR3 runs to 14 residues. Per germline, CDR1 LGHNA and CDR2 YSLEER. CDR3 nucleotide sequence: TGCGCCAGCAGCCAGGACAGAACTAAACAGCCCCAGCATTTT. Translating it yields CASSQDRTKQPQHF.

The CDR3 DNA reads as TGCAGCGTTGTGACTTACTACTATGGCTACACCTTC. It encodes CSVVTYYYGYTF. V gene TRBV29-1 combines with J gene TRBJ1-2; D gene unclear. The CDR3 extends over 12 amino acids. The V gene's germline CDR1 is SQVTM and CDR2 ANQGSEA. Between the trimmed V and J ends, which lost 4 bases and 3 bases, there was a span of 9 bases.

The rearrangement joins TRBV29-1 to TRBJ1-4; no firm D call. The CDR3 is made up of 15 amino acids. Germline V gene data show CDR1 as SQVTM and CDR2 as ANQGSEA. The ends were cut back, 6 bases at V and 0 bases at J, with 14 bases in the middle. CDR3 nucleotides: TGCAGCGTCGGGTGGACCGCCGCAACTAATGAAAAACTGTTTTTT. Residues: CSVGWTAATNEKLFF.

The J gene is TRBJ1-1, the V gene TRBV9; no clear D gene. Germline CDR1 and CDR2: SGDLS and YYNGEE. The CDR3 sequence is 16 residues long. V was cut by 2 bases and J by 0 bases, with 14 bases left in between. CDR3 sequence (DNA): TGTGCCAGCAGCGTCGTTCTGGGTGGATTGAACACTGAAGCTTTCTTT. It encodes CASSVVLGGLNTEAFF. Full variable domain (rest looked up from reference TRBV9 and TRBJ1-1): DSGVTQTPKHLITATGQRVTLRCSPRSGDLSVYWYQQSLDQGLQFLIQYYNGEERAKGNILERFSAQQFPDLHSELNLSSLELGDSALYFCASSVVLGGLNTEAFFGQGTRLTVV.

The chain combines TRBV29-1 with TRBJ1-1; TRBD1 aligns across 10 bases. Losses at the gene ends were 1 base for V and 4 bases for J; bases not matched to a gene: 3. CDR1 and CDR2 (germline): SQVTM, ANQGSEA. This CDR3 has 14 residues. The CDR3 sequence is CSVEGGTGATEAFF. The CDR3 DNA is TGCAGCGTTGAAGGTGGGACAGGGGCCACTGAAGCTTTCTTT.

The CDR3: CASSQGVTFTEAFF. CDR3 coding DNA: TGTGCCAGCAGCCAAGGAGTGACTTTCACTGAAGCTTTCTTT. The rearrangement uses TRBV3-1 and TRBJ1-1; D is unresolved. This CDR3 region has 14 residues. Germline values: CDR1 LGHDT, CDR2 YNNKEL (reference sequence). Deletions cut 1 base from V and 4 bases from J, with 10 bases between.

The genes are TRBV7-9 and TRBJ2-5; TRBD1 is a possible D gene (6 bases). CDR1 and CDR2 from the germline V gene are SEHNR and FQNEAQ (reference sequence). The CDR3 totals 14 residues. The V end lost 5 bases, the J end lost 6 bases, and 16 bases lay between the germline ends. The CDR3 DNA reads as TGTGCCAGCAGCCCCGCCAGGCAGGGGAAGACCCAGTACTTC. This codes for CASSPARQGKTQYF. Full variable domain (missing parts from reference TRBV7-9 and TRBJ2-5): DTGVSQNPRHKITKRGQNVTFRCDPISEHNRLYWYRQTLGQGPEFLTYFQNEAQLEKSRLLSDRFSAERPKGSFSTLEIQRTEQGDSAMYLCASSPARQGKTQYFGPGTRLLVL.

V is TRBV29-1 and J is TRBJ1-2; D not resolved. Deletions cut 7 bases from V and 6 bases from J, with 24 bases between. This CDR3 spans 15 amino acids. Germline loops: CDR1 SQVTM, CDR2 ANQGSEA. The CDR3 is CSASAPATEGHGYTF. For the CDR3, the DNA is TGCAGCGCCTCGGCCCCCGCGACGGAGGGCCATGGCTACACCTTC.

The chain carries TRBV7-9 and TRBJ2-1, with 7 bases matching TRBD2. The trim removed 1 base at V and 8 bases at J, leaving 2 bases unmatched. CDR1 and CDR2 from the germline V gene are SEHNR and FQNEAQ (reference sequence). The CDR3 has 13 residues. Written as DNA, the CDR3 is TGTGCCAGCAGCTTAGGGGAGGGAGATGAGCAGTTCTTC. It yields the protein CASSLGEGDEQFF.

This rearrangement joins TRBV12-5 to TRBJ2-5, with D tentatively TRBD2 (5 bases). The CDR3 is made up of 13 amino acids. The V end was cut by 3 bases, the J end by 1 base, with 6 bases between. Germline V lookup: CDR1 LGHNT, CDR2 FRNRAP. In DNA form, the CDR3 reads TGTGCTAGTGGTTTTGGACTCCAAGAGACCCAGTACTTC. Its translation: CASGFGLQETQYF.